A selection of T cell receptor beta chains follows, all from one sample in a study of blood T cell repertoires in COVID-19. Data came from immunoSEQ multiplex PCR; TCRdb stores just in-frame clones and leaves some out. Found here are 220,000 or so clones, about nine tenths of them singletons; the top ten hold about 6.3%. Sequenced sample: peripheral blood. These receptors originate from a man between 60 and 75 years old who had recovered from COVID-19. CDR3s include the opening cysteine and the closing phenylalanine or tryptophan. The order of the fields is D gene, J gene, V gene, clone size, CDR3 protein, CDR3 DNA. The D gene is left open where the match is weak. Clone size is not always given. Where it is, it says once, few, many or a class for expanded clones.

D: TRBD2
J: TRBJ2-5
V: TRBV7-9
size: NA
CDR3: CASSVLAGAGETQYF
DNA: TGTGCCAGCAGCGTTCTAGCGGGTGCGGGGGAGACCCAGTACTTC

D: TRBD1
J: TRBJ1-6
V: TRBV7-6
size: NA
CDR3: CASSLGQGKGSPLHF
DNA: TGTGCCAGCAGCTTGGGACAGGGGAAAGGTTCACCCCTCCACTTT

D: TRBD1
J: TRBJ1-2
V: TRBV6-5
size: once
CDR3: CASSKDRGFGYTF
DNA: TGTGCCAGCAGTAAGGACAGGGGGTTCGGCTACACCTTC

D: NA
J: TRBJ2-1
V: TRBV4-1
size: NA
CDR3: CASSRAVYNEQFF
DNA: TGCGCCAGCAGCCGGGCAGTTTACAATGAGCAGTTCTTC

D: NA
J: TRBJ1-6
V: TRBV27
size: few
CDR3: CASSPSRDSPLHF
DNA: TGTGCCAGCAGTCCGTCCCGTGATTCACCCCTCCACTTT

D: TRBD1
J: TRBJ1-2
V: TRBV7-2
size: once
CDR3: CASSLDARAGGYGYTF
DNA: TGTGCCAGCAGCTTAGATGCTCGGGCAGGGGGCTATGGCTACACCTTC

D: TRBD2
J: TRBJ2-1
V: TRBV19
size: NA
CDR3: CASRNSAGGYNEQFF
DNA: TGTGCCAGTAGAAATTCGGCGGGGGGTTACAATGAGCAGTTCTTC

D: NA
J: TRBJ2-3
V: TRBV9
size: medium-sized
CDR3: CASSGGTLDTQYF
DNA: TGTGCCAGCTCTGGCGGGACTTTAGATACGCAGTATTTT

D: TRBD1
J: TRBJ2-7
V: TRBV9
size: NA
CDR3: CASSVGGGTGAYEQYF
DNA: TGTGCCAGCAGCGTAGGAGGAGGGACAGGGGCGTACGAGCAGTACTTC

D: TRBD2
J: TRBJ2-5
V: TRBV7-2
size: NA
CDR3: CASSPRGGLQTQYF
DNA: TGTGCCAGCAGCCCCCGCGGGGGGTTACAGACCCAGTACTTC

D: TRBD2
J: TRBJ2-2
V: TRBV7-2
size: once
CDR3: CASSPRGGANTGELFF
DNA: TGTGCCAGCAGCCCCCGGGGGGGCGCGAACACCGGGGAGCTGTTTTTT